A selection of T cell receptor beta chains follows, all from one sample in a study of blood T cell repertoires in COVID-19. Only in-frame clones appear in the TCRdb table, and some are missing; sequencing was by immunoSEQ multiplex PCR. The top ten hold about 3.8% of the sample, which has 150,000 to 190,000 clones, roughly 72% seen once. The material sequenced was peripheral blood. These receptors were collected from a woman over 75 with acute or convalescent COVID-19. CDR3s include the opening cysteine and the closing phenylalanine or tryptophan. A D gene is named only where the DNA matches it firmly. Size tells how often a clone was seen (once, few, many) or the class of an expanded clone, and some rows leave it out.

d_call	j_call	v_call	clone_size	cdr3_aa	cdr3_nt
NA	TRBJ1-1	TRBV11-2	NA	CASSSGENTEAFF	TGTGCCAGCAGTTCAGGGGAGAACACTGAAGCTTTCTTT
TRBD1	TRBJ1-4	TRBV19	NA	CASSSSTGAWEKLFF	TGTGCCAGTAGTTCTTCGACAGGGGCTTGGGAAAAACTGTTTTTT
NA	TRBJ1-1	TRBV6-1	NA	CASSEGGWETNTEAFF	TGTGCCAGCAGTGAAGGTGGGTGGGAGACGAACACTGAAGCTTTCTTT
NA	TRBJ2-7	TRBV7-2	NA	CASSLSQDSYEQYF	TGTGCCAGCAGCTTAAGTCAGGACTCCTACGAGCAGTACTTC
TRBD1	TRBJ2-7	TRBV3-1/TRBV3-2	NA	CASSHRTGRPYEQYF	TGTGCCAGCAGCCACAGGACAGGGAGACCCTACGAGCAGTACTTC
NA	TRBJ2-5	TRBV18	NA	CASSRTGPQETQYF	TGTGCCAGCTCTCGCACAGGCCCTCAAGAGACCCAGTACTTC
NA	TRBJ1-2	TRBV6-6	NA	CASSYYQNYGYTF	TGTGCCAGCAGTTACTATCAGAACTATGGCTACACCTTC
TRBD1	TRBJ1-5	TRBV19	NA	CASSLDRGSNQPQHF	TGTGCCAGTAGTCTCGACAGGGGTAGCAATCAGCCCCAGCATTTT
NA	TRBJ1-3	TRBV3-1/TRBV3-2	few	CASSQGQANSGNTIYF	TGTGCCAGCAGCCAAGGACAGGCCAACTCTGGAAACACCATATATTTT
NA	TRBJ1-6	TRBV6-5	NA	CASRGGGTSPLHF	TGTGCCAGCAGGGGGGGAGGCACTTCACCCCTCCACTTT
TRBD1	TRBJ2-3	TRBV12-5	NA	CASGLGTGDTDTQYF	TGTGCTAGTGGTTTGGGGACAGGGGATACAGATACGCAGTATTTT
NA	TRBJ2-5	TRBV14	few	CASSMGVGMGAAETQYF	TGTGCCAGCAGCATGGGAGTCGGAATGGGGGCGGCGGAGACCCAGTACTTC
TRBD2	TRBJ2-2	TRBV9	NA	CASSRGLAGDAGELFF	TGTGCCAGCAGCCGAGGACTAGCGGGAGATGCCGGGGAGCTGTTTTTT
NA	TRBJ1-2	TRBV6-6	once	CASSPPGDAGYTF	TGTGCCAGCAGCCCCCCAGGGGACGCTGGCTACACCTTC
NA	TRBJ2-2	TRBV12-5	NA	CASGFGQGNTGELFF	TGTGCTAGTGGTTTTGGGCAGGGCAACACCGGGGAGCTGTTTTTT
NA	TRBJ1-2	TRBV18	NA	CASSPSSTANYGYTF	TGTGCCAGCTCACCAAGTTCGACTGCTAACTATGGCTACACCTTC
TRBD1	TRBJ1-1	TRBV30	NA	CAWRGQGYTEAFF	TGTGCCTGGAGGGGACAGGGGTATACTGAAGCTTTCTTT
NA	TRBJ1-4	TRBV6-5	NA	CASRTPTNEKLFF	TGTGCCAGCAGGACACCAACTAATGAAAAACTGTTTTTT
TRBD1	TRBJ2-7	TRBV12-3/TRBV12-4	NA	CASAQGASYEQYF	TGTGCCAGCGCTCAGGGGGCTTCCTACGAGCAGTACTTC
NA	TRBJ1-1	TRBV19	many	CASSIVGGSPEAFF	TGTGCCAGTAGTATAGTAGGGGGTTCCCCTGAAGCTTTCTTT
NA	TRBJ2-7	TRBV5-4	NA	CASSLARRSPHEQYF	TGTGCCAGCAGCTTGGCGAGGAGGAGCCCCCACGAGCAGTACTTC
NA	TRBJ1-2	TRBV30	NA	CAWRVTGTNYGYTF	TGTGCCTGGAGGGTTACAGGGACTAACTATGGCTACACCTTC
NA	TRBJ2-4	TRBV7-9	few	CASSYPPLGGTKNIQYF	TGTGCCAGCAGCTATCCCCCTCTGGGGGGTACCAAAAACATTCAGTACTTC
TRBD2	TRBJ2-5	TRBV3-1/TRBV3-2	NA	CASSPSGQETQYF	TGTGCCAGCAGCCCTAGCGGCCAAGAGACCCAGTACTTC
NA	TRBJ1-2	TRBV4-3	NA	CASSQASTGAYGYTF	TGCGCCAGCAGCCAAGCCTCGACAGGCGCCTATGGCTACACCTTC
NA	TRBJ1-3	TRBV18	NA	CASSPPRGTSGNTIYF	TGTGCCAGCTCACCGCCCAGGGGAACCTCTGGAAACACCATATATTTT
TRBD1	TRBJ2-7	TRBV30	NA	CAWSVPGQGASYEQYF	TGTGCCTGGAGTGTACCGGGACAGGGGGCTTCCTACGAGCAGTACTTC
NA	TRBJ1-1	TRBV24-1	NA	CATSVLRVTTEAFF	TGTGCCACCAGTGTACTCAGGGTAACGACTGAAGCTTTCTTT
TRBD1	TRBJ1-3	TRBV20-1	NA	CSASTGAAGNTIYF	TGCAGTGCGAGTACAGGGGCGGCTGGAAACACCATATATTTT